The rows below give T cell receptor beta chains drawn from one sample of a study of blood T cell repertoires in COVID-19. Sequenced by immunoSEQ multiplex PCR; TCRdb stores in-frame clones only, minus some. This repertoire shows about 160,000 clones, roughly 80% found once; its top ten account for approximately 8%. Sample: peripheral blood. The receptors derive from a man aged 60 to 69 with acute or convalescent COVID-19. Each CDR3 is given with its conserved first and last residue. D genes are given only for firm matches. The size entry is marked missing in some rows and otherwise reads once, few, many or a size class.

.	TRBV6-5	.	TRBJ2-7	TGTGCCAGCAGTTACTCAATACGGGGCTACGAGCAGTACTTC	CASSYSIRGYEQYF
.	TRBV9	.	TRBJ2-6	TGTGCCAGCAGCGTTTTAGGGGTAGGGGCCAACGTCCTGACTTTC	CASSVLGVGANVLTF
once	TRBV29-1	.	TRBJ1-1	TGCAGCGCGAGGGGGGGCGGCACTGAAGCTTTCTTT	CSARGGGTEAFF
.	TRBV2	.	TRBJ1-3	TGTGCCAGTGGAGAGGTTATTGGAAACACCATATATTTT	CASGEVIGNTIYF
.	TRBV5-1	.	TRBJ1-1	TGCGCCAGCAGCAGGCAAGCGGGGGTGGCTGAAGCTTTCTTT	CASSRQAGVAEAFF
.	TRBV10-2	.	TRBJ2-3	TGCGCCAGCTTGGAGGTTTCAGATACGCAGTATTTT	CASLEVSDTQYF
.	TRBV3-1/TRBV3-2	TRBD2	TRBJ2-3	TGTGCCAGCAGCCAAGTACTAGCGTCCGATACGCAGTATTTT	CASSQVLASDTQYF
few	TRBV30	TRBD1	TRBJ1-5	TGTGCCTGGAGAACGGCAGGGGGATGGGATCAGCCCCAGCATTTT	CAWRTAGGWDQPQHF
.	TRBV5-4	.	TRBJ2-1	TGTGCCAGCAGCTCCAGACAGGCCATGGGTGAGCAGTTCTTC	CASSSRQAMGEQFF
.	TRBV5-8	.	TRBJ2-2	TGTGCCAGCAGCCTAAAGGGGAGGGAGCTGTTTTTT	CASSLKGRELFF
few	TRBV4-2	TRBD2	TRBJ2-3	TGTGCCAGCAGCCAAGATAGCGGGGGGGCAGATACGCAGTATTTT	CASSQDSGGADTQYF
.	TRBV30	TRBD1	TRBJ1-2	TGTGCCTGGAGCGGGACAGGGGACTATGGCTACACCTTC	CAWSGTGDYGYTF
.	TRBV5-1	TRBD1	TRBJ1-2	TGCGCCAGCAGCTTGGTAGTGACAGGGGGGCGCCTACTCTATGGCTACACCTTC	CASSLVVTGGRLLYGYTF
.	TRBV2	.	TRBJ2-3	TGTGCCAGCAGTCCACAGGCTACCACAGATACGCAGTATTTT	CASSPQATTDTQYF
.	TRBV2	.	TRBJ2-7	TGTGCCAGCAGTCCCCAGGAAGGCTACGAGCAGTACTTC	CASSPQEGYEQYF
.	TRBV5-5	.	TRBJ2-7	TGTGCCAGCAGCTTGCAGGGCCGCTACGAGCAGTACTTC	CASSLQGRYEQYF
.	TRBV10-2	.	TRBJ2-2	TGCGCCAGCAGTGAGTCCATAGTAGTTAGCGCCGGGGAGCTGTTTTTT	CASSESIVVSAGELFF
.	TRBV30	TRBD1	TRBJ1-2	TGTGCCTGGAGCGAGGACAGGGGACATGGCTACACCTTC	CAWSEDRGHGYTF
once	TRBV30	.	TRBJ1-1	TGTGCCTGGAGTGGGACAGCGTACACTGAAGCTTTCTTT	CAWSGTAYTEAFF
.	TRBV19	.	TRBJ1-5	TGTGCCAGTAGATCCACAGGGTATAGCAATCAGCCCCAGCATTTT	CASRSTGYSNQPQHF
.	TRBV24-1	.	TRBJ1-1	TGTGCCACCAGTGAGGTGACAGGTACCCCGAACTTT	CATSEVTGTPNF
.	TRBV28	TRBD1	TRBJ2-7	TGTGCCAGCAGTGTGGACAGGGATCCCTACGAGCAGTACTTC	CASSVDRDPYEQYF
once	TRBV2	.	TRBJ2-5	TGTGCCAGCAGTGGGAGGGTACGAGAGACCCAGTACTTC	CASSGRVRETQYF
.	TRBV24-1	TRBD1	TRBJ2-1	TGTGCCACCAGTGATTTAAGGCAGGGGGCTTCTGAGCAGTTCTTC	CATSDLRQGASEQFF
.	TRBV11-3	.	TRBJ2-1	TGTGCCAGCAGCTTAGGGTCAGGGTCGAAGTTCTTC	CASSLGSGSKFF
.	TRBV9	TRBD2	TRBJ2-5	TGTGCCAGCAGCGTAGCGGGGGGCCAAGAGACCCAGTACTTC	CASSVAGGQETQYF
.	TRBV7-3	TRBD1	TRBJ2-3	TGTGCCAGCAGCTTAAGTGGGACAGGGTTCACAGATACGCAGTATTTT	CASSLSGTGFTDTQYF
.	TRBV27	TRBD2	TRBJ2-7	TGTGCCAGCAGTCCCTACGGGGGGGCGTCCTACGAGCAGTACTTC	CASSPYGGASYEQYF
.	TRBV7-9	.	TRBJ1-6	TGTGCCAGCAGCCCCCGACAGGAAAATTCACCCCTCCACTTT	CASSPRQENSPLHF
.	TRBV15	.	TRBJ2-3	TGTGCCACCATGGGCAGTTACACAGATACGCAGTATTTT	CATMGSYTDTQYF
.	TRBV5-1	TRBD1	TRBJ2-1	TGCGCCAGCAGCTTGCGGCCAGGACCCCAGGGGGCGCGGTACAATGAGCAGTTCTTC	CASSLRPGPQGARYNEQFF
.	TRBV19	TRBD1	TRBJ1-5	TGTGCCAGTAGGATCATTGACAGGGAGAATCAGCCCCAGCATTTT	CASRIIDRENQPQHF
.	TRBV4-1	TRBD1	TRBJ2-7	TGCGCCAGCAGCCAAGACCCCGGACAGGGCATCGACGAGCAGTACTTC	CASSQDPGQGIDEQYF
.	TRBV3-1/TRBV3-2	.	TRBJ2-1	TGTGCCAGCAGCCCTCGGGCGGGGGCGAACAATGAGCAGTTCTTC	CASSPRAGANNEQFF
few	TRBV7-2	.	TRBJ2-3	TGTGCCAGCAGCCAAGAGTTTACTCTGGGCACAGATACGCAGTATTTT	CASSQEFTLGTDTQYF
.	TRBV10-3	TRBD2	TRBJ2-7	TGTGCCATCAGACTAGCGGGGAGCTCCTACGAGCAGTACTTC	CAIRLAGSSYEQYF
.	TRBV3-1/TRBV3-2	.	TRBJ2-3	TGTGCCAGCAGCTCCACGGGGGCTAGCGGCCTGAGCACAGATACGCAGTATTTT	CASSSTGASGLSTDTQYF
.	TRBV10-3	TRBD2	TRBJ2-1	TGTGCCATCAACCCAGGTAGCGGGGGCTTCTACAATGAGCAGTTCTTC	CAINPGSGGFYNEQFF
.	TRBV13	TRBD2	TRBJ2-7	TGTGCCAGCAGCTTAGGGCTAGCGGGGTACGAGCAGTACTTC	CASSLGLAGYEQYF
.	TRBV24-1	TRBD1	TRBJ2-3	TGTGCCACCAGTGATACCAACAGGGGAGATACGCAGTATTTT	CATSDTNRGDTQYF
.	TRBV7-3	.	TRBJ2-3	TGTGCCAGCAGCCCGCAGGGGGGCCGGGCAGATACGCAGTATTTT	CASSPQGGRADTQYF
.	TRBV5-4	.	TRBJ2-1	TGTGCCAGCAGCTTGGGGATTCCAGGGAATGAGCAGTTCTTC	CASSLGIPGNEQFF
.	TRBV6-6	TRBD1	TRBJ1-5	TGTGCCAGCAGTTCGACAGGGTCGAATCAGCCCCAGCATTTT	CASSSTGSNQPQHF
.	TRBV3-1/TRBV3-2	TRBD1	TRBJ1-2	TGTGCCAGCAGCCTTGGACAGGGAGGTGGTGGCTACACCTTC	CASSLGQGGGGYTF
.	TRBV10-3	TRBD1	TRBJ1-2	TGTGCCATCAGCGTGGACAGGGGGCGCGTCGGCTACACCTTC	CAISVDRGRVGYTF
.	TRBV11-2	TRBD1	TRBJ2-2	TGTGCCAGCAGCACCTTAGGGGGCAGGTGGAACACCGGGGAGCTGTTTTTT	CASSTLGGRWNTGELFF
.	TRBV7-3	.	TRBJ2-3	TGTGCCAGCAGCTTTGGGGCCTGGGGCACAGATACGCAGTATTTT	CASSFGAWGTDTQYF
.	TRBV4-2	.	TRBJ2-3	TGTGCCAGCAGCCAAGAATCTACGTTGGATACGCAGTATTTT	CASSQESTLDTQYF
.	TRBV6-2/TRBV6-3	TRBD2	TRBJ2-6	TGTGCCAGCAGTTACCGGCGGGGGGCTGCTGGGGCCAACGTCCTGACTTTC	CASSYRRGAAGANVLTF
.	TRBV9	.	TRBJ1-1	TGTGCCAGCAGCGTAGGGGACATGAACACTGAAGCTTTCTTT	CASSVGDMNTEAFF
.	TRBV7-8	TRBD2	TRBJ2-1	TGTGCCAGCAGCCCTAGCGGGGGGGCAAACAATGAGCAGTTCTTC	CASSPSGGANNEQFF
.	TRBV6-5	.	TRBJ1-4	TGTGCCAGCAGTTACTCCTGGGAGAGTGGAAAACTGTTTTTT	CASSYSWESGKLFF
.	TRBV9	.	TRBJ1-2	TGTGCCAGCAGCGTGGGGCAAGGCTACACCTTC	CASSVGQGYTF
.	TRBV5-1	.	TRBJ1-1	TGCGCCAGCAGCTTGGTAGGGGCAGCTGAAGCTTTCTTT	CASSLVGAAEAFF
.	TRBV7-2	TRBD1	TRBJ2-2	TGTGCCAGCAGCTCGGGACAGACCACCGGGGAGCTGTTTTTT	CASSSGQTTGELFF
.	TRBV30	TRBD1	TRBJ1-1	TGTGCCTGGAGTGTCAAGACAGGGGACACTGAAGCTTTCTTT	CAWSVKTGDTEAFF
.	TRBV19	.	TRBJ1-2	TGTGCCAGTAGTATAGAAGGAGGTCCTGATGGCTACACCTTC	CASSIEGGPDGYTF
.	TRBV19	.	TRBJ2-6	TGTGCCAGTAGTATACCCCCCATAGGTTCAGGGGGGAGGTCTGGGGCCAACGTCCTGACTTTC	CASSIPPIGSGGRSGANVLTF
few	TRBV18	.	TRBJ2-1	TGTGCCAGCTCAAGAAGGACAGGAGGGCCCTACAATGAGCAGTTCTTC	CASSRRTGGPYNEQFF
.	TRBV19	TRBD1	TRBJ1-1	TGTGCCAGTACCCGACAGGGGGCTGAAGCTTTCTTT	CASTRQGAEAFF